This TCR beta chain was identified during a study of T cell repertoires in aging, cancer and after chemotherapy. A mixed TRB-A/B primer pool amplified rearranged TRB by multiplex touch-down PCR. TCRdb re-called the multiplex PCR reads through MiXCR, storing one row per CDR3 protein. The sample has 4,000 to 5,000 distinct CDR3 sequences, 31% seen once; the top ten hold under 20%. CDR1 and CDR2 from the germline V gene are MNHNY and SVGAGI (reference sequence). V was trimmed by 6 bases and J by 4 bases, leaving 18 bases between them. There are 16 residues in the CDR3. TCR beta rearrangements were amplified from peripheral blood genomic DNA.

The origin of this receptor is a human donor with a blood cancer. The donor label of this sample is uncertain. The rearrangement links TRBV6-6 to TRBJ2-2; D unclear. Material for sequencing was blood. The CDR3 spells CASRPRRQIITGELFF. In DNA, the CDR3 is TGTGCCAGCAGGCCCCGTCGGCAGATTATCACCGGGGAGCTGTTTTTT.